Below, 17 T cell receptor beta chains from the same sample are listed, as sequenced in a study of blood T cell repertoires in COVID-19. Assay: immunoSEQ multiplex PCR; the TCRdb copy retains only in-frame clones and omits some. The sample includes 150,000 to 200,000 clones, roughly 85% of them seen just once. Sequenced material: peripheral blood. The receptors shown here come from a man in his 60s with acute or convalescent COVID-19.

This clone occurred a few times. The V and J genes are TRBV28 and TRBJ2-7, with 8 bases aligning to TRBD2. CDR1 is MDHEN and CDR2 is SYDVKM in the germline V gene. J lost 3 bases, V lost 4 bases, and 8 bases had no gene match. The CDR3 contains 15 residues. The CDR3: CASSSSSGSIYEQYF. The CDR3 coding sequence is TGTGCCAGCAGTTCGTCCAGCGGGAGTATCTACGAGCAGTACTTC. Looking up the rest from reference TRBV28 and TRBJ2-7 gives the full variable domain: DVKVTQSSRYLVKRTGEKVFLECVQDMDHENMFWYRQDPGLGLRLIYFSYDVKMKEKGDIPEGYSVSREKKERFSLILESASTNQTSMYLCASSSSSGSIYEQYFGPGTRLTVT.

CDR3 region: CASSPRTGILTEAFF. CDR3 nucleotide sequence: TGCGCCAGCAGCCCTCGGACAGGGATACTCACTGAAGCTTTCTTT. The chain is built from TRBV5-1 and TRBJ1-1; 8 positions agree with TRBD1. The CDR3 runs to 15 residues. Looked up from germline, CDR1 is SGHRS and CDR2 is YFSETQ. The ends lost 4 bases at V and 4 bases at J; junction bases unmatched: 9. Combining the CDR3 with reference TRBV5-1 and TRBJ1-1 gives the whole variable domain KAGVTQTPRYLIKTRGQQVTLSCSPISGHRSVSWYQQTPGQGLQFLFEYFSETQRNKGNFPGRFSGRQFSNSRSEMNVSTLELGDSALYLCASSPRTGILTEAFFGQGTRLTVV.

V and J are TRBV7-2 and TRBJ2-2; possibly TRBD1 for D (6 bases). The germline CDR1 and CDR2 sequences are SGHTA and FQGNSA. CDR3 length: 15 residues. V lost 1 base and J lost 12, with 18 bases in between. Here the CDR3 DNA reads TGTGCCAGCAGCTTAGAGGGGGTTAGAGGGGCGAAGCTGTTTTTT. Protein: CASSLEGVRGAKLFF.

This clone was observed a few times. The chain is built from TRBV28 and TRBJ1-2; D might be TRBD1 (5 bases). V lost 5 bases and J 0 bases, leaving 13 bases between the germline ends. The CDR3 spans 15 residues. From germline, CDR1 is MDHEN and CDR2 SYDVKM. The CDR3 bases are TGTGCCAGCAGTATAGGCGGGACGACTAACTATGGCTACACCTTC. Its protein is CASSIGGTTNYGYTF.

This chain uses TRBV27 with TRBJ2-3; D is unresolved. V lost 5 bases and J 4 bases, leaving 7 bases between the germline ends. This CDR3 is built from 12 residues. From germline, CDR1 is MNHEY and CDR2 SMNVEV (reference sequence). CDR3 in amino acids: CASSPPSDTQYF. The DNA for the CDR3 is TGTGCCAGCAGTCCCCCCTCAGATACGCAGTATTTT.

The chain uses TRBV6-1 and TRBJ1-2, with TRBD1 matching over 11 bases. V was clipped by 3 bases and J by 4 bases; unmatched bases: 7. Germline assignment: CDR1 MNHNS and CDR2 SASEGT. This CDR3 is 16 amino acids long. CDR3: CASSDLWGTGGYGYTF. CDR3 coding DNA: TGTGCCAGCAGTGACTTGTGGGGGACAGGGGGCTATGGCTACACCTTC.

The CDR3 DNA is TGCGCCAGCAGCCTGGTTCCCTCGGAGGGGCGGGAGACCCAGTACTTC. As protein: CASSLVPSEGRETQYF. V gene TRBV5-1 combines with J gene TRBJ2-5, with a possible D match to TRBD2 (6 bases). The CDR3 length is 16 residues. Per the germline V gene, CDR1 is SGHRS and CDR2 is YFSETQ. V was shortened by 4 bases and J by 5 bases, with 21 bases between the two germline ends.

This chain joins TRBV5-1 and TRBJ1-5, with 8 bases matching TRBD1. In germline, CDR1 is SGHRS, CDR2 YFSETQ. The CDR3 is 15 residues long. J gave up 4 bases and V 4 bases, and 7 bases lay outside the gene matches. This CDR3 is CASSPEGQVNQPQHF. The CDR3 DNA is TGCGCCAGCAGCCCGGAGGGACAGGTTAATCAGCCCCAGCATTTT.

The chain is built from TRBV25-1 and TRBJ1-3, with 9 bases identical to TRBD1. The CDR3 totals 15 residues. V lost 8 bases and J lost 1; bases outside the gene matches: 6. Looked up from germline, CDR1 is MGHDK and CDR2 is SYGVNS. The CDR3 loop reads CASFGTGKSGNTIYF. The CDR3 bases are TGTGCCAGCTTCGGGACAGGGAAGTCTGGAAACACCATATATTTT.

This clone was detected ten times or more. V usage is TRBV19 and J usage is TRBJ2-2; 9 nucleotides align to TRBD2. CDR1 is LNHDA and CDR2 is SQIVND in the germline V gene (reference sequence). The CDR3 loop spans 19 amino acids. V lost 1 base and J lost 5; bases outside the gene matches: 14. CDR3: CASSIATSGHNISTGELFF. In DNA form, the CDR3 reads TGTGCCAGTAGTATAGCCACTAGCGGGCATAACATAAGTACCGGGGAGCTGTTTTTT.

V gene TRBV19 combines with J gene TRBJ1-1; 8 positions match TRBD1. Germline loops: CDR1 LNHDA, CDR2 SQIVND (reference sequence). The CDR3 loop spans 13 amino acids. Unmatched junction bases numbered 4, after V lost 6 bases and J lost 4 bases. The CDR3 sequence is CASSLDRGTEAFF. The CDR3 nucleotides read TGTGCCAGTAGCCTCGACAGGGGCACTGAAGCTTTCTTT.

This clone has just a few counts. The rearrangement uses TRBV23-1 and TRBJ1-5, with 8 bases aligning to TRBD1. TRBV23-1 is sorted into the ORF group, with uncertain function. J was trimmed by 1 base and V by 0 bases; bases with no gene match: 11. The CDR3 covers 19 residues. For the CDR3, the DNA is TGCGCCAGCAGTCAATCGGGTACAGGGGGACTTAGGAGCAATCAGCCCCAGCATTTT. Translated, it gives CASSQSGTGGLRSNQPQHF.

This clone was recorded once. The V gene is TRBV7-8, the J gene TRBJ1-2; TRBD1 matches at 7 bases. The CDR3 has 18 amino acids. The germline gives CDR1 SGHVS, CDR2 FQNEAQ. V lost 4 bases and J lost 3; bases outside the gene matches: 17. In nucleotides, the CDR3 is TGTGCCAGCAGCTCCAACGTACATGTACAGGGGCCCTACTATGGCTACACCTTC. Translated, it gives CASSSNVHVQGPYYGYTF.

The V gene is TRBV5-1, the J gene TRBJ2-1; 7 nucleotides match TRBD2. V lost 3 bases to trimming and J lost 4 bases; unmatched junction nucleotides: 13. The V gene's germline CDR1 is SGHRS and CDR2 YFSETQ. The CDR3 extends over 17 amino acids. CDR3 sequence: CASSSRLGAGDYNEQFF. Here the CDR3 DNA reads TGCGCCAGCAGCTCGCGCCTCGGGGCGGGAGATTACAATGAGCAGTTCTTC.

This clone came up a few times. The genes are TRBV28 and TRBJ2-1; D is unclear. There are 12 residues in the CDR3. Germline CDR1 reads MDHEN; CDR2 reads SYDVKM. V was clipped by 8 bases and J by 6 bases, with 11 bases between them. This chain's CDR3 is CASRHRFNEQFF. The CDR3 DNA reads TGTGCCAGCCGACACCGATTCAATGAGCAGTTCTTC.

The V gene is TRBV20-1, the J gene TRBJ2-3; 10 nucleotides match TRBD2. Germline values: CDR1 DFQATT, CDR2 SNEGSKA (reference sequence). This CDR3 is 14 amino acids long. With V trimmed by 3 bases and J by 8 bases, 8 bases remained unmatched. The CDR3 DNA sequence: TGCAGTGCTAGTAAGCGGGAGGGTTCATTTACGCAGTATTTT. This sequence encodes CSASKREGSFTQYF.

The V call is TRBV24-1, the J call TRBJ2-7, with D unresolved. Trimming removed 6 bases from V and 1 base from J, with 9 bases in between. The CDR3 covers 13 residues. The germline CDR1 and CDR2 sequences are KGHDR and SFDVKD. This chain's CDR3 is CATSPDGSYEQYF. The CDR3, as DNA: TGTGCCACCAGTCCAGACGGGTCCTACGAGCAGTACTTC.